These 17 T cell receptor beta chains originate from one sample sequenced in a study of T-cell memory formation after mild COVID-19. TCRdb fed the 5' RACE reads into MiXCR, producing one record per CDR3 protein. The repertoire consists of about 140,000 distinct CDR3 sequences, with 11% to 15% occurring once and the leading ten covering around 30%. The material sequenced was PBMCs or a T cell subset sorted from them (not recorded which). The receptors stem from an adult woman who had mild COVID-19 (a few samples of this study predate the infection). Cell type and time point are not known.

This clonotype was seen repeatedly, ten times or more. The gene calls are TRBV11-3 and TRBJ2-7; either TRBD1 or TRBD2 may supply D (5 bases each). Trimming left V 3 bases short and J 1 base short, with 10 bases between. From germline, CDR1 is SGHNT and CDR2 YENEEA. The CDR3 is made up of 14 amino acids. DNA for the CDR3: TGTGCCAGCAGCTTTCGGGGCCTGTCCTACGAGCAGTACTTC. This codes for CASSFRGLSYEQYF.

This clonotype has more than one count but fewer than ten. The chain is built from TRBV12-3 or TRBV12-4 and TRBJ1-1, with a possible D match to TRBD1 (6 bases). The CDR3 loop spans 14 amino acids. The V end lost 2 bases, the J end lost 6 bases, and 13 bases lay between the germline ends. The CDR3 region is CASSLSGGGPEAFF. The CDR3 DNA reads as TGTGCCAGCAGTTTAAGTGGGGGGGGCCCTGAAGCTTTCTTT.

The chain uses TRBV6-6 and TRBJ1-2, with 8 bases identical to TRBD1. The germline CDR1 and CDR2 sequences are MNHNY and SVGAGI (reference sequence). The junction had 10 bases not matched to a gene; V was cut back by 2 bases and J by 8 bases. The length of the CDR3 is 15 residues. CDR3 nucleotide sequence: TGTGCCAGCAGTTACGGCGTGGACAGGGAAATCGGCTACACCTTC. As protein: CASSYGVDREIGYTF.

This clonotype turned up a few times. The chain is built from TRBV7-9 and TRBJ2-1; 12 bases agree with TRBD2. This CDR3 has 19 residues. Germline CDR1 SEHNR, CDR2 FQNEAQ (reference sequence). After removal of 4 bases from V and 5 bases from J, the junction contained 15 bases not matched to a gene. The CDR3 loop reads CASSSLVRLAGDPNNEQFF. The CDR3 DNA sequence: TGTGCCAGCAGCTCTCTCGTTCGACTAGCGGGAGACCCAAACAATGAGCAGTTCTTC.

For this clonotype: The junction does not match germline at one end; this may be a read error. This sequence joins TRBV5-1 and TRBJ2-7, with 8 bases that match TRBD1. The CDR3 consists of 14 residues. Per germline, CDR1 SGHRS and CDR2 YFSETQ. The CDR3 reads CASSSNRQTGALDF. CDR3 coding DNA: TGCGCCAGCAGCTCTAATAGACAGACAGGGGCCCTGGACTTC.

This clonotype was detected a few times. The CDR3 is CASTWALNTEAFF. CDR3 bases: TGTGCCAGCACCTGGGCCCTGAACACTGAAGCTTTCTTT. The chain uses TRBV6-1 and TRBJ1-1, with D hard to call. Trimming took 7 bases from V and 0 from J, leaving 9 bases between them. The germline V gene encodes CDR1 MNHNS and CDR2 SASEGT. This CDR3 contains 13 residues.

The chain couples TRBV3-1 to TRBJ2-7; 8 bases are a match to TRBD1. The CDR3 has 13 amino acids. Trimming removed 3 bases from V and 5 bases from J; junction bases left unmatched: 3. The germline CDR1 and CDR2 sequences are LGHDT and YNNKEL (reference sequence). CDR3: CASSHRGLHEQYF. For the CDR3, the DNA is TGTGCCAGCAGCCACAGGGGGCTCCACGAGCAGTACTTC.

The CDR3 nucleotides are TGTGCCAGCAGCTTAGGTGGAGGCAGCTCCTATAATTCACCCCTCCACTTT. It yields the protein CASSLGGGSSYNSPLHF. This chain connects TRBV5-7 to TRBJ1-6; no definite D call. TRBV5-7 is filed as an ORF, its function uncertain. The CDR3 covers 17 residues. Trimming removed 2 bases from V and 0 bases from J, with 12 bases in between.

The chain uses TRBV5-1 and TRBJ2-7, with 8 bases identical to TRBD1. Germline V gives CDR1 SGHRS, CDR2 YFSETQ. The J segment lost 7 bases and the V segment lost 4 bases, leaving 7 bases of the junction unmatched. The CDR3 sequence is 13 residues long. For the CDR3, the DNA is TGCGCCAGCAGCGTGACAGGGGAAGGGGAGCAGTACTTC. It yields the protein CASSVTGEGEQYF. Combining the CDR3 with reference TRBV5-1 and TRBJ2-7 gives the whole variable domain KAGVTQTPRYLIKTRGQQVTLSCSPISGHRSVSWYQQTPGQGLQFLFEYFSETQRNKGNFPGRFSGRQFSNSRSEMNVSTLELGDSALYLCASSVTGEGEQYFGPGTRLTVT.

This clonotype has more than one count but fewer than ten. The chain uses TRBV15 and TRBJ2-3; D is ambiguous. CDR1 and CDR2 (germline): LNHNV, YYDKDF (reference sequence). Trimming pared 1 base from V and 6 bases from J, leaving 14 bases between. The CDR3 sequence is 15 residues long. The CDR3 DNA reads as TGTGCCACCAGCAGAGTCCCCTACTTGGAGGATACGCAGTATTTT. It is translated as CATSRVPYLEDTQYF.

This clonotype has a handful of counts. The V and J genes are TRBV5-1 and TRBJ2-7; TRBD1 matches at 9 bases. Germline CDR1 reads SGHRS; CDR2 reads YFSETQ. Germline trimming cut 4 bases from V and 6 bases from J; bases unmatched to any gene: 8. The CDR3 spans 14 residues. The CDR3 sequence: CASSPRTGVVEQYF. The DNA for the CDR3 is TGCGCCAGCAGCCCTAGGACAGGGGTTGTCGAGCAGTACTTC.

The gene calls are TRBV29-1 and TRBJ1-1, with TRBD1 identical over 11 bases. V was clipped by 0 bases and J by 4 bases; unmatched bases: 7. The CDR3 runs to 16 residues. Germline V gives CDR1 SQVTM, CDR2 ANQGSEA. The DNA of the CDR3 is TGCAGCGTTGAAGATCACTGGGACAGGGGGTTCACTGAAGCTTTCTTT. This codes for CSVEDHWDRGFTEAFF.

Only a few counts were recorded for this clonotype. This chain's CDR3 is CASSLSFSPSGANVLTF. CDR3 bases: TGTGCCAGCAGTTTATCATTTAGTCCCTCTGGGGCCAACGTCCTGACTTTC. This chain links TRBV27 with TRBJ2-6; D not resolved. This CDR3 spans 17 amino acids. V was cut by 0 bases and J by 0 bases, with 9 bases left in between. Germline CDR1 is MNHEY and CDR2 is SMNVEV (reference sequence). Supplemented by reference TRBV27 and TRBJ2-6, the full variable domain reads EAQVTQNPRYLITVTGKKLTVTCSQNMNHEYMSWYRQDPGLGLRQIYYSMNVEVTDKGDVPEGYKVSRKEKRNFPLILESPSPNQTSLYFCASSLSFSPSGANVLTFGAGSRLTVL.

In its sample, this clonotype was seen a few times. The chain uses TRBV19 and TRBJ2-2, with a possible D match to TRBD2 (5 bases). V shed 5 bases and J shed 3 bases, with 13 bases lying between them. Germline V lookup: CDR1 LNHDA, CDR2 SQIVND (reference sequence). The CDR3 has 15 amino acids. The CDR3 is CASSSTRLDTGELFF. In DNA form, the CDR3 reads TGTGCCAGTAGTTCCACTAGACTTGACACCGGGGAGCTGTTTTTT. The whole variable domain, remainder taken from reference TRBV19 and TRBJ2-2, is DGGITQSPKYLFRKEGQNVTLSCEQNLNHDAMYWYRQDPGQGLRLIYYSQIVNDFQKGDIAEGYSVSREKKESFPLTVTSAQKNPTAFYLCASSSTRLDTGELFFGEGSRLTVL.

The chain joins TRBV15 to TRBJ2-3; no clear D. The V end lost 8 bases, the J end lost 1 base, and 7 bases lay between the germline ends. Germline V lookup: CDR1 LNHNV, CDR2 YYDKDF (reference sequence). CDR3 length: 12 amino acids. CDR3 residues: CATAKGTDTQYF. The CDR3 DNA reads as TGTGCCACCGCTAAGGGCACAGATACGCAGTATTTT.

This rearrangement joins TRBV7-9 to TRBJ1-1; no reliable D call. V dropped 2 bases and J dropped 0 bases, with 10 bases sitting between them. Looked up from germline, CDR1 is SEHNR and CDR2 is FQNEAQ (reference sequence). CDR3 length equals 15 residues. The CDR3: CASSLSKEMNTEAFF. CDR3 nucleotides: TGTGCCAGCAGCTTAAGTAAGGAGATGAACACTGAAGCTTTCTTT.

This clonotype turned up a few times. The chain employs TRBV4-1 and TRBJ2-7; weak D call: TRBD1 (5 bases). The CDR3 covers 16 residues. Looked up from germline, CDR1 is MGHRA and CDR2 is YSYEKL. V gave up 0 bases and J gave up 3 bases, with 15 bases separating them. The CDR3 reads CASSQEQAVELYEQYF. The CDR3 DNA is TGCGCCAGCAGCCAAGAACAGGCGGTGGAACTCTACGAGCAGTACTTC.